The sequence of this TCR beta chain was determined in a study of T cell responses to AZD1222 COVID-19 vaccine. Study in general: Second-dose timings of about 4 or about 12 weeks were pooled.

Notes on the study in general: Vaccine-related CD4 TCRs covered spike, predominating at 160-218 and 743-854. Spike-specific TCR repertoires showed rising breadth and depth after two AZD1222 doses. As reported, nearly half of all spike-specific TCRs target variant regions that are unmutated.

This table comes from immunoSEQ multiplex PCR, and its TCRdb copy is limited to in-frame clones, with some not included. The table includes roughly 150,000 clones, approximately 88% detected once. The germline V and J ends were trimmed by 4 bases and 4 bases, with 10 bases remaining between them. The V gene's germline CDR1 is LGHDT and CDR2 YNNKEL (reference sequence). The CDR3 length is 13 residues. In the case of this clone: The antigen remains undetermined.

The chain couples TRBV3-1 (or the pseudogene TRBV3-2) to TRBJ1-2; D might be TRBD1 (5 bases). The receptor was derived from an adult in good health. The sequenced sample was peripheral blood, obtained on day 0 of AZD1222 vaccination. The CDR3 DNA sequence: TGTGCCAGCAGCCTTGGAGGGGCCTATGGCTACACCTTC. It yields the protein CASSLGGAYGYTF.